A single sample is the source of the 28 T cell receptor beta chains below, sequenced in a study of OX40 agonist ivuxolimab in advanced cancers. Library prep was done by the immunoSEQ multiplex PCR assay. TCRdb provides this immuneACCESS table in a form limited to in-frame rearrangements. Some clones are lacking; in checked studies, under half of them reflect an unresolved V gene, and why the rest are absent is not known. The sample records 60,000 or so clones, approximately 86% of which are singletons. The top ten hold roughly 0.88% of the sample. Sequenced here: CD4+ or CD8+ T cells sorted from blood, sampled in a trial of the OX40 agonist ivuxolimab. Receptors originate from an adult with an advanced solid tumor such as melanoma, head and neck, liver or kidney cancer.

This clone was recorded a few times. This chain joins TRBV7-9 and TRBJ1-5, with D perhaps matching TRBD1 (6 bases). In germline, CDR1 is SEHNR, CDR2 FQNEAQ (reference sequence). The CDR3 has 13 residues. V dropped 5 bases and J dropped 3 bases, with 8 bases sitting between them. CDR3 amino acids: CASSRQVNQPQHF. The CDR3 nucleotides read TGTGCCAGCAGCCGACAGGTCAATCAGCCCCAGCATTTT.

This clone was observed a few times. The chain employs TRBV2 and TRBJ1-5, with D unclear. V lost 3 bases and J 6 bases, leaving 9 bases between the germline ends. CDR1 and CDR2 (germline): SNHLY, FYNNEI. This CDR3 is 13 amino acids long. The CDR3 sequence: CASSDWATQPQHF. In nucleotides, the CDR3 is TGTGCCAGCAGTGACTGGGCAACTCAGCCCCAGCATTTT.

The chain uses TRBV7-9 and TRBJ1-3, with TRBD1 as a possible D gene (6 bases). This CDR3 comprises 15 residues. The V end lost 6 bases, the J end lost 0 bases, and 12 bases lay between the germline ends. CDR1 is SEHNR and CDR2 is FQNEAQ in the germline V gene (reference sequence). CDR3 amino acids: CASRVGGYSGNTIYF. The CDR3 nucleotides read TGTGCCAGCAGAGTAGGGGGGTACTCTGGAAACACCATATATTTT.

In DNA, the CDR3 is TGTGCCAGCAGCAACAGGGGGCAGAGCGAGCAGTACTTC. Translation gives CASSNRGQSEQYF. This rearrangement joins TRBV6-1 to TRBJ2-7; 9 positions agree with TRBD1. Unmatched junction bases numbered 6, after V lost 6 bases and J lost 6 bases. The CDR3 length is 13 residues. Germline values: CDR1 MNHNS, CDR2 SASEGT.

Only one count was recorded for this clone. V usage is TRBV28 and J usage is TRBJ1-3, with a possible D match to TRBD1 (5 bases). CDR1 and CDR2 from the germline V gene are MDHEN and SYDVKM. Trimming removed 8 bases at V and 0 bases at J, with 17 bases between. The CDR3 loop spans 16 amino acids. CDR3 sequence reads: CASSGHFLSSGNTIYF. The CDR3 nucleotides read TGTGCCAGCTCCGGACACTTTCTTAGCTCTGGAAACACCATATATTTT.

The chain recombines TRBV5-8 with TRBJ1-1; unclear D gene. V dropped 6 bases and J dropped 7 bases, with 16 bases sitting between them. The germline V gene has CDR1 SGHTS and CDR2 YDEGEE. This CDR3 contains 13 residues. The DNA of the CDR3 is TGTGCCAGCACCAAACTTGGGGTAGGTGAAGCTTTCTTT. Amino acids: CASTKLGVGEAFF.

In the case of this clone: A junction end diverges from the germline sequence, so it may reflect a read error. The genes are TRBV7-7 and TRBJ1-5; a weak D match, TRBD1 (5 bases). CDR3 length: 16 residues. Germline CDR1 is SSHAT and CDR2 is FNYEAQ (reference sequence). The CDR3 DNA reads as TGTGCTAGCAGCTTAGTGGCGGGGGATAGCAATCAGCCCCAGCATTTT. Protein sequence: CASSLVAGDSNQPQHF.

V is TRBV7-6 and J is TRBJ2-3, with D tentatively TRBD2 (5 bases). V was shortened by 5 bases and J by 9 bases, with 12 bases between the two germline ends. The CDR3 totals 12 residues. The V gene's germline CDR1 is SGHVS and CDR2 FNYEAQ. The DNA of the CDR3 is TGTGCCAGCAGCCCTTTGTCGGGGACGCAGTATTTT. As protein: CASSPLSGTQYF. The full variable domain, its missing parts supplied by reference TRBV7-6 and TRBJ2-3, is GAGVSQSPRYKVTKRGQDVALRCDPISGHVSLYWYRQALGQGPEFLTYFNYEAQQDKSGLPNDRFSAERPEGSISTLTIQRTEQRDSAMYRCASSPLSGTQYFGPGTRLTVL.

The chain has TRBV2 and TRBJ2-3; the D gene is possibly TRBD1 (6 bases). Per germline, CDR1 SNHLY and CDR2 FYNNEI. This CDR3 spans 18 amino acids. Trimming took 6 bases from V and 3 from J, leaving 25 bases between them. CDR3 bases: TGTGCCAGCAGGCTCAGCCCGATCTACAGGGTTGGGACAGATACGCAGTATTTT. The encoded protein is CASRLSPIYRVGTDTQYF.

V is TRBV2 and J is TRBJ2-5; TRBD2 is a possible D gene (6 bases). Germline values: CDR1 SNHLY, CDR2 FYNNEI. This CDR3 is 15 amino acids long. The ends were cut back, 0 bases at V and 1 base at J, with 9 bases in the middle. The CDR3 nucleotides are TGTGCCAGCAGTGAAGCGCCACTAGCCCAAGAGACCCAGTACTTC. Residues: CASSEAPLAQETQYF.

The V gene is TRBV28, the J gene TRBJ1-2; tentative D call: TRBD1 (6 bases). Germline CDR1 reads MDHEN; CDR2 reads SYDVKM. This CDR3 contains 12 residues. Trimming removed 8 bases from V and 5 bases from J, with 12 bases in between. The CDR3 bases are TGTGCCAGCGGGGGGGCGAGGTATGGCTACACCTTC. This gives the protein CASGGARYGYTF.

The V call is TRBV15, the J call TRBJ2-3; the match to TRBD2 covers 8 bases. After removal of 0 bases from V and 0 bases from J, the junction contained 8 bases not matched to a gene. CDR3 length equals 18 residues. Germline values: CDR1 LNHNV, CDR2 YYDKDF (reference sequence). As DNA, the CDR3 is TGTGCCACCAGCAGAGAAGCGGGGGTACCCTTAAGCACAGATACGCAGTATTTT. This gives the protein CATSREAGVPLSTDTQYF.

The chain has TRBV2 and TRBJ2-7; 7 bases line up with TRBD2. Germline V gene lookup returns CDR1 SNHLY and CDR2 FYNNEI. V shed 5 bases, J shed 4 bases, and the junction held 2 bases outside the gene matches. This CDR3 is 12 amino acids long. The CDR3 here is CASSSGVYEQYF. The CDR3 nucleotides are TGTGCCAGCAGTAGCGGGGTTTACGAGCAGTACTTC. The full variable domain, its missing parts supplied by reference TRBV2 and TRBJ2-7, is EPEVTQTPSHQVTQMGQEVILRCVPISNHLYFYWYRQILGQKVEFLVSFYNNEISEKSEIFDDQFSVERPDGSNFTLKIRSTKLEDSAMYFCASSSGVYEQYFGPGTRLTVT.

The chain is built from TRBV10-3 and TRBJ2-2; the D is unclear. The CDR3 sequence is 16 residues long. V lost 0 bases, J lost 0 bases, and 8 bases lay in between. Germline values: CDR1 ENHRY, CDR2 SYGVKD. In DNA form, the CDR3 reads TGTGCCATCAGTGAGTCACAGCCCGCGAACACCGGGGAGCTGTTTTTT. The encoded protein is CAISESQPANTGELFF.

The V gene is TRBV6-5, the J gene TRBJ1-3; TRBD1 matches at 7 bases. From germline, CDR1 is MNHEY and CDR2 SVGAGI. Unmatched junction bases numbered 6, after V lost 5 bases and J lost 2 bases. CDR3 size: 15 residues. The chain's CDR3 is CASSTTGEAGNTIYF. The CDR3 coding sequence is TGTGCCAGCAGTACAACAGGGGAGGCTGGAAACACCATATATTTT.

The V and J genes are TRBV7-6 and TRBJ1-4; D not resolved. Per the germline V gene, CDR1 is SGHVS and CDR2 is FNYEAQ. CDR3 size: 16 residues. V lost 5 bases, J lost 0 bases, and 13 bases lay in between. Here the CDR3 reads CASSHRPPPTNEKLFF. The CDR3, as DNA: TGTGCCAGCAGCCACCGTCCACCTCCAACTAATGAAAAACTGTTTTTT.

The chain's CDR3 is CASSLLAGTGSLDTQYF. The CDR3 DNA is TGTGCCAGCAGTCTTCTCGCCGGGACAGGCTCGTTAGATACGCAGTATTTT. This chain links TRBV28 with TRBJ2-3, with 8 bases that match TRBD1. The CDR3 is 17 residues long. Germline CDR1 reads MDHEN; CDR2 reads SYDVKM. The V and J ends lost 5 bases and 5 bases, in that order; junction bases with no gene match: 15.

This rearrangement joins TRBV6-6 to TRBJ1-2; D is possibly TRBD1 (5 bases). Deletions cut 7 bases from V and 2 bases from J, with 20 bases between. Germline V lookup: CDR1 MNHNY, CDR2 SVGAGI (reference sequence). This CDR3 has 16 amino acids. The CDR3 reads CASTPHQGLPNYGYTF. In DNA, the CDR3 is TGTGCCAGCACCCCACATCAGGGACTTCCGAACTATGGCTACACCTTC.

The genes are TRBV7-9 and TRBJ1-1; D not certain. Germline CDR1 SEHNR, CDR2 FQNEAQ (reference sequence). The CDR3 length is 13 residues. The V end lost 5 bases, the J end lost 8 bases, and 15 bases lay between the germline ends. The CDR3 bases are TGTGCCAGCAGCCCCCCTCGAGCCAGCGAAGCTTTCTTT. Translation: CASSPPRASEAFF. Based on the CDR3 plus reference TRBV7-9 and TRBJ1-1, the full variable domain is DTGVSQNPRHKITKRGQNVTFRCDPISEHNRLYWYRQTLGQGPEFLTYFQNEAQLEKSRLLSDRFSAERPKGSFSTLEIQRTEQGDSAMYLCASSPPRASEAFFGQGTRLTVV.

The chain is built from TRBV9 and TRBJ1-3, with unresolved D. With 1 base removed from V and 8 bases from J, the gap between germline ends came to 16 bases. CDR1 and CDR2 (germline): SGDLS, YYNGEE. The CDR3 runs 15 residues. In DNA form, the CDR3 reads TGTGCCAGCAGCGTAAAGTACTCCCAGAGGGACACCATATATTTT. Translated, it gives CASSVKYSQRDTIYF.

This CDR3 reads CASSLTPSESYEQYF. The CDR3 DNA is TGTGCCAGCAGTTTAACCCCGAGTGAAAGCTACGAGCAGTACTTC. The chain links TRBV27 to TRBJ2-7; no reliable D call. In germline, CDR1 is MNHEY, CDR2 SMNVEV (reference sequence). V lost 2 bases and J lost 3, with 14 bases in between. CDR3 size: 15 residues.

This chain links TRBV20-1 with TRBJ1-2; D not resolved. CDR3 length equals 11 residues. CDR1 and CDR2 (germline): DFQATT, SNEGSKA (reference sequence). The V end lost 3 bases, the J end lost 4 bases, and 6 bases lay between the germline ends. The CDR3, as DNA: TGCAGTGCTAGTGACCGCTATGGCTACACCTTC. Protein sequence: CSASDRYGYTF.

The chain recombines TRBV7-8 with TRBJ2-7; D may be TRBD2 (6 bases). This CDR3 region has 16 residues. V lost 3 bases to trimming and J lost 3 bases, with 18 bases between them. CDR1 is SGHVS and CDR2 is FQNEAQ in the germline V gene. CDR3 amino acids: CASSFRLVPSLYEQYF. The CDR3 DNA reads TGTGCCAGCAGCTTCAGACTAGTCCCTTCTCTCTACGAGCAGTACTTC.

This sequence joins TRBV27 and TRBJ2-4, with TRBD1 matching over 10 bases. The CDR3 is made up of 16 amino acids. In germline, CDR1 is MNHEY, CDR2 SMNVEV (reference sequence). J was trimmed by 5 bases and V by 0 bases; bases with no gene match: 4. The CDR3 region is CASSLSSGTGENIQYF. CDR3 in DNA: TGTGCCAGCAGTTTATCTTCCGGGACAGGGGAAAACATTCAGTACTTC.

The chain is built from TRBV7-9 and TRBJ1-3; no clear D. The CDR3 runs 16 residues. V dropped 1 base and J dropped 0 bases, with 10 bases sitting between them. Germline V gives CDR1 SEHNR, CDR2 FQNEAQ (reference sequence). The CDR3 loop is CASSLESGLSGNTIYF. DNA of the CDR3: TGTGCCAGCAGCTTAGAATCAGGTCTCTCTGGAAACACCATATATTTT. The whole variable domain, filled in from reference TRBV7-9 and TRBJ1-3, reads DTGVSQNPRHKITKRGQNVTFRCDPISEHNRLYWYRQTLGQGPEFLTYFQNEAQLEKSRLLSDRFSAERPKGSFSTLEIQRTEQGDSAMYLCASSLESGLSGNTIYFGEGSWLTVV.

The CDR3 bases are TGTGCCAGCAGACTGGCGGGGGGCACAGATACGCAGTATTTT. Amino acids: CASRLAGGTDTQYF. The rearrangement joins TRBV7-2 to TRBJ2-3; TRBD2 agrees at 7 bases. The CDR3 consists of 14 residues. The V gene's germline CDR1 is SGHTA and CDR2 FQGNSA. Losses at the gene ends were 6 bases for V and 1 base for J; bases not matched to a gene: 4.

CDR3 in amino acids: CASSATGQGTYEQYF. In DNA, the CDR3 is TGTGCCAGCAGCGCGACGGGACAGGGGACCTACGAGCAGTACTTC. V gene TRBV9 combines with J gene TRBJ2-5; 10 bases align to TRBD1. The J call may not be correct, given that the DNA end is closer to TRBJ2-7. This CDR3 contains 15 residues. Germline V gives CDR1 SGDLS, CDR2 YYNGEE.

V gene TRBV15 combines with J gene TRBJ2-7; D is possibly TRBD2 (7 bases). The germline V gene encodes CDR1 LNHNV and CDR2 YYDKDF (reference sequence). V dropped 0 bases and J dropped 7 bases, with 13 bases sitting between them. The CDR3 has 14 residues. CDR3 coding DNA: TGTGCCACCAGCAGAGAGGGGGGGGCAAGGGAGCAGTACTTC. Translation: CATSREGGAREQYF. Based on the CDR3 plus reference TRBV15 and TRBJ2-7, the full variable domain is DAMVIQNPRYQVTQFGKPVTLSCSQTLNHNVMYWYQQKSSQAPKLLFHYYDKDFNNEADTPDNFQSRRPNTSFCFLDIRSPGLGDTAMYLCATSREGGAREQYFGPGTRLTVT.